The rows below give T cell receptor beta chains drawn from one sample of a study of blood T cell repertoires in COVID-19. This table comes from immunoSEQ multiplex PCR, and its TCRdb copy is limited to in-frame clones, with some not included. The sample holds fewer than 400,000 clones, 92% seen once. Sequenced input: PBMCs or T cells enriched from blood (not recorded which). These TCRs come from a woman in her 30s who had recovered from COVID-19. The CDR3 runs from the conserved cysteine through the conserved F or W.

V	J	CDR3
TRBV10-1	TRBJ1-5	CASKRAVQPQHF
TRBV19	TRBJ1-5	CASSIDRFTSQPQHF
TRBV9	TRBJ1-3	CASSVDTFSGNTIYF
TRBV10-3	TRBJ1-1	CAIRQGVRTEAFF
TRBV5-5	TRBJ2-2	CASSTTQGTSNTGELFF
TRBV19	TRBJ2-7	CASSIGTGSPYEQYF
TRBV28	TRBJ2-3	CASSRATGPADTQYF
TRBV5-1	TRBJ2-1	CASSLGDFNNEQFF
TRBV28	TRBJ2-1	CASSFSTSGLHEQFF
TRBV28	TRBJ1-6	CASTPGVHF
TRBV19	TRBJ2-1	CASSNDEQFF
TRBV29-1	TRBJ1-6	CSVQDRVGSPLHF
TRBV15	TRBJ2-2	CATSRKGQGAVGELFF
TRBV7-9	TRBJ1-4	CASSLTGASEKLFF
TRBV27	TRBJ2-7	CASSLRTTKYEQYF
TRBV7-2	TRBJ2-7	CASSPSYEQYF
TRBV25-1	TRBJ1-2	CASTDRAHYGYTF
TRBV28	TRBJ2-2	CASRGHLNTGELFF
TRBV7-3	TRBJ2-1	CASSPSREGDEQFF
TRBV24-1	TRBJ2-5	CATSDSGGRNRGQETQYF
TRBV2	TRBJ2-7	CASSLQGYEQYF
TRBV3-1/TRBV3-2	TRBJ1-1	CASSQSKNTEAFF
TRBV28	TRBJ1-1	CASSVKGHALNTEAFF
TRBV7-3	TRBJ2-1	CASSLSASGYNEQFF
TRBV29-1	TRBJ1-1	CSVIFHSSTEAFF
TRBV9	TRBJ1-2	CASSVMGAGGYTF
TRBV9	TRBJ2-1	CASSGRGSYNEQFF
TRBV24-1	TRBJ2-5	CATSWGGLETQYF
TRBV7-3	TRBJ2-3	CASSSTVGARTDTQYF
TRBV3-1/TRBV3-2	TRBJ2-1	CASSHWAVGYNEQFF
TRBV5-1	TRBJ1-2	CASSLVGGLAYGYTF
TRBV18	TRBJ2-1	CASSPRTSVSIEQFF
TRBV27	TRBJ2-1	CASSLWSGGYNEQFF
TRBV5-4	TRBJ1-2	CASNLQGNNYGYTF
TRBV30	TRBJ1-1	CAWSGGWTGRAFF
TRBV6-2/TRBV6-3	TRBJ1-1	CASSYSTGGLEAFF
TRBV5-4	TRBJ1-2	CASAFRGSYGYTF
TRBV3-1/TRBV3-2	TRBJ1-4	CASCLGVDEKLFF